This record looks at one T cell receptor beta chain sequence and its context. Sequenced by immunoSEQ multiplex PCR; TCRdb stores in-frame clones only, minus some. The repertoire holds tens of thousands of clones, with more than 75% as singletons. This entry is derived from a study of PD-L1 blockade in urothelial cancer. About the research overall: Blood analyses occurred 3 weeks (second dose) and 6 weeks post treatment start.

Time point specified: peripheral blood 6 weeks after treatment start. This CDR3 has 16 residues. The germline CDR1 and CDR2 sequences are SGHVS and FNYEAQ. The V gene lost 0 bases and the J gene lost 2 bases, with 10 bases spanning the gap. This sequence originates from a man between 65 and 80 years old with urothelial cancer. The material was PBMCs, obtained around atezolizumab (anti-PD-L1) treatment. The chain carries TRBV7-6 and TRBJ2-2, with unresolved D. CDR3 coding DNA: TGTGCCAGCAGCTTAGCTTTGCGAGAAAACACCGGGGAGCTGTTTTTT. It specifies CASSLALRENTGELFF.